This T cell receptor beta chain was recorded in a study of control samples from healthy donors and cancer patients. Clones were sequenced by immunoSEQ multiplex PCR, and TCRdb holds only the in-frame ones, with some missing. In the table there are fewer than 95,000 clones, 85% of which are singletons. This clonotype originated in a young man in good health. The sequenced sample was blood.

CDR3 sequence (DNA): TGTGCCAGCAGTTACTCCGGACAACGGCGGACTGAAGCTTTCTTT. Amino acids: CASSYSGQRRTEAFF. The chain joins TRBV6-5 to TRBJ1-1; a possible D gene is TRBD1 (5 bases). The CDR3 loop spans 15 amino acids. CDR1 is MNHEY, CDR2 SVGAGI, per germline. V was trimmed by 0 bases and J by 5 bases, leaving 13 bases between them.